A selection of T cell receptor beta chains follows, all from one sample in a study of Tregs in tolerant kidney transplant recipients. Generated by immunoSEQ multiplex PCR, the TCRdb table keeps only in-frame clones and is missing some. This table has about 110,000 clones, 90% appearing once. The sequencing here drew on CD4+ T cells from blood, taken before the transplant. These TCRs come from a human donor who received a combined kidney and bone marrow transplant. Both conserved end residues are part of each CDR3. D genes are given only for firm matches. The size entry is marked missing in some rows and otherwise reads once, few, many or a size class.

v_gene: TRBV5-1
abundance: .
j_gene: TRBJ1-4
d_gene: .
CDR3aa: CASRNREGEKLFF
CDR3nt: TGCGCCAGCAGGAATAGGGAGGGTGAAAAACTGTTTTTT

v_gene: TRBV4-2
abundance: .
j_gene: TRBJ2-5
d_gene: .
CDR3aa: CASSQETGETQYF
CDR3nt: TGTGCCAGCAGCCAAGAGACGGGAGAGACCCAGTACTTC

v_gene: TRBV11-2
abundance: .
j_gene: TRBJ2-7
d_gene: TRBD1
CDR3aa: CASSSLRGPKAYEQYF
CDR3nt: TGTGCCAGCAGCTCCCTGAGGGGGCCCAAAGCCTACGAGCAGTACTTC

v_gene: TRBV5-1
abundance: .
j_gene: TRBJ1-1
d_gene: .
CDR3aa: CASSVQGNTEAFF
CDR3nt: TGCGCCAGCAGCGTACAGGGAAACACTGAAGCTTTCTTT

v_gene: TRBV6-5
abundance: .
j_gene: TRBJ1-6
d_gene: .
CDR3aa: CASSYSTGINSPLHF
CDR3nt: TGTGCCAGCAGTTACTCGACAGGCATTAATTCACCCCTCCACTTT

v_gene: TRBV28
abundance: .
j_gene: TRBJ1-1
d_gene: .
CDR3aa: CASCPWGQNTEAFF
CDR3nt: TGTGCCAGCTGCCCCTGGGGACAGAACACTGAAGCTTTCTTT

v_gene: TRBV9
abundance: .
j_gene: TRBJ2-3
d_gene: TRBD2
CDR3aa: CASSRQAGGPADTQYF
CDR3nt: TGTGCCAGCAGCCGCCAAGCGGGAGGGCCAGCAGATACGCAGTATTTT

v_gene: TRBV4-1
abundance: .
j_gene: TRBJ2-2
d_gene: TRBD1
CDR3aa: CASSQGQGSNTGELFF
CDR3nt: TGCGCCAGCAGCCAAGGACAGGGTTCGAACACCGGGGAGCTGTTTTTT

v_gene: TRBV7-2
abundance: .
j_gene: TRBJ2-3
d_gene: TRBD2
CDR3aa: CASSLGASGNGDTQYF
CDR3nt: TGTGCCAGCAGCTTAGGGGCTAGCGGGAATGGAGATACGCAGTATTTT

v_gene: TRBV7-2
abundance: once
j_gene: TRBJ2-5
d_gene: TRBD2
CDR3aa: CASSLSGRETQYF
CDR3nt: TGTGCCAGCAGCTTGAGCGGGAGAGAGACCCAGTACTTC

v_gene: TRBV2
abundance: .
j_gene: TRBJ2-7
d_gene: TRBD2
CDR3aa: CARASTDWLAGSRCHEQYF
CDR3nt: TGTGCCCGCGCGTCCACGGATTGGCTAGCGGGAAGTCGTTGCCACGAGCAGTACTTC

v_gene: TRBV2
abundance: .
j_gene: TRBJ2-7
d_gene: .
CDR3aa: CASSEMSQTDEQYF
CDR3nt: TGTGCCAGCAGTGAAATGTCACAGACGGACGAGCAGTACTTC

v_gene: TRBV19
abundance: .
j_gene: TRBJ2-7
d_gene: .
CDR3aa: CASSPGLGGEQYF
CDR3nt: TGTGCCAGTAGTCCGGGTTTGGGGGGCGAGCAGTACTTC

v_gene: TRBV10-3
abundance: .
j_gene: TRBJ2-1
d_gene: TRBD2
CDR3aa: CASGAGGPNEQFF
CDR3nt: TGTGCCTCCGGGGCGGGAGGGCCAAATGAGCAGTTCTTC

v_gene: TRBV5-4
abundance: .
j_gene: TRBJ1-1
d_gene: .
CDR3aa: CASSSPGALRDTEAFF
CDR3nt: TGTGCCAGCAGCTCACCAGGGGCCCTCAGGGACACTGAAGCTTTCTTT

v_gene: TRBV28
abundance: .
j_gene: TRBJ2-7
d_gene: TRBD1
CDR3aa: CASSLWTGTGAQEQYF
CDR3nt: TGTGCCAGCAGTTTATGGACCGGGACAGGGGCGCAAGAGCAGTACTTC

v_gene: TRBV7-6
abundance: .
j_gene: TRBJ2-1
d_gene: TRBD2
CDR3aa: CASSGRVSVMSRGGNEQFF
CDR3nt: TGTGCCAGCAGCGGCCGCGTGTCCGTCATGAGCCGGGGGGGGAATGAGCAGTTCTTC

v_gene: TRBV7-6
abundance: .
j_gene: TRBJ1-2
d_gene: .
CDR3aa: CASAGQLAFDYGYTF
CDR3nt: TGTGCCAGCGCAGGACAGTTAGCCTTTGACTATGGCTACACCTTC

v_gene: TRBV9
abundance: .
j_gene: TRBJ2-3
d_gene: TRBD2
CDR3aa: CASSVVAGGADTQYF
CDR3nt: TGTGCCAGCAGCGTAGTAGCGGGAGGGGCAGATACGCAGTATTTT

v_gene: TRBV5-1
abundance: .
j_gene: TRBJ2-7
d_gene: TRBD2
CDR3aa: CASSSGGSYEQYF
CDR3nt: TGCGCCAGCAGCTCGGGGGGGTCCTACGAGCAGTACTTC

v_gene: TRBV6-5
abundance: .
j_gene: TRBJ2-7
d_gene: .
CDR3aa: CASSPVRGYEQYF
CDR3nt: TGTGCCAGCAGTCCGGTTCGGGGCTACGAGCAGTACTTC

v_gene: TRBV28
abundance: .
j_gene: TRBJ1-5
d_gene: .
CDR3aa: CASSAPRAGRPQHF
CDR3nt: TGTGCCAGCAGTGCCCCCCGAGCGGGGCGACCCCAGCATTTT

v_gene: TRBV7-9
abundance: .
j_gene: TRBJ2-5
d_gene: .
CDR3aa: CASSRTVQETQYF
CDR3nt: TGTGCCAGCAGCCGGACTGTACAAGAGACCCAGTACTTC

v_gene: TRBV10-3
abundance: .
j_gene: TRBJ1-2
d_gene: .
CDR3aa: CAISEIEGGYTF
CDR3nt: TGTGCCATCAGTGAGATCGAGGGTGGCTACACCTTC

v_gene: TRBV5-6
abundance: .
j_gene: TRBJ2-5
d_gene: .
CDR3aa: CASPGTDSVQETQYF
CDR3nt: TGTGCCAGCCCGGGCACGGACAGCGTTCAAGAGACCCAGTACTTC

v_gene: TRBV27
abundance: .
j_gene: TRBJ1-1
d_gene: .
CDR3aa: CASSLIGGDTEAFF
CDR3nt: TGTGCCAGCAGTTTAATCGGCGGGGACACTGAAGCTTTCTTT

v_gene: TRBV6-6
abundance: once
j_gene: TRBJ1-5
d_gene: TRBD1
CDR3aa: CASSSPGQNQPQHF
CDR3nt: TGTGCCAGCAGTTCCCCGGGACAGAATCAGCCCCAGCATTTT

v_gene: TRBV18
abundance: .
j_gene: TRBJ1-1
d_gene: .
CDR3aa: CATLAGGANTEAFF
CDR3nt: TGTGCCACACTCGCGGGGGGGGCGAACACTGAAGCTTTCTTT

v_gene: TRBV27
abundance: .
j_gene: TRBJ2-7
d_gene: TRBD2
CDR3aa: CASSPIQGLGAGEQYF
CDR3nt: TGTGCCAGCAGTCCCATTCAGGGACTAGGTGCTGGCGAGCAGTACTTC

v_gene: TRBV6-5
abundance: .
j_gene: TRBJ1-5
d_gene: .
CDR3aa: CASSPQGRDQPQHF
CDR3nt: TGTGCCAGCAGCCCACAGGGCCGGGATCAGCCCCAGCATTTT

v_gene: TRBV28
abundance: .
j_gene: TRBJ2-1
d_gene: .
CDR3aa: CASSLRQQRGNEQFF
CDR3nt: TGTGCCAGCAGTTTGAGACAACAACGGGGAAATGAGCAGTTCTTC

v_gene: TRBV5-1
abundance: .
j_gene: TRBJ2-7
d_gene: .
CDR3aa: CASSLGSGDYEQYF
CDR3nt: TGCGCCAGCAGCTTGGGTTCAGGGGACTACGAGCAGTACTTC

v_gene: TRBV7-2
abundance: .
j_gene: TRBJ2-7
d_gene: TRBD1
CDR3aa: CASSFWTGGTYEQYF
CDR3nt: TGTGCCAGCAGCTTCTGGACAGGGGGGACCTACGAGCAGTACTTC

v_gene: TRBV5-1
abundance: .
j_gene: TRBJ2-2
d_gene: TRBD1
CDR3aa: CASSLAGTGVHGELFF
CDR3nt: TGCGCCAGCAGCTTGGCAGGGACAGGGGTCCATGGGGAGCTGTTTTTT

v_gene: TRBV13
abundance: .
j_gene: TRBJ1-6
d_gene: TRBD1
CDR3aa: CASSPGDRGYNSPLHF
CDR3nt: TGTGCCAGCAGCCCGGGGGACAGGGGGTATAATTCACCCCTCCACTTT

v_gene: TRBV21-1
abundance: .
j_gene: TRBJ1-2
d_gene: .
CDR3aa: CASSKLVQYYGYTF
CDR3nt: TGTGCCAGCAGCAAATTAGTACAGTACTATGGCTACACCTTC

v_gene: TRBV30
abundance: .
j_gene: TRBJ2-4
d_gene: .
CDR3aa: CAWSETGTKNIQYF
CDR3nt: TGTGCCTGGAGTGAAACAGGGACCAAAAACATTCAGTACTTC

v_gene: TRBV28
abundance: .
j_gene: TRBJ1-1
d_gene: .
CDR3aa: CASSLWRGGGTEAFF
CDR3nt: TGTGCCAGCAGTTTATGGAGGGGAGGGGGCACTGAAGCTTTCTTT

v_gene: TRBV5-1
abundance: .
j_gene: TRBJ2-2
d_gene: .
CDR3aa: CASSPQGNARELFF
CDR3nt: TGCGCCAGCAGTCCTCAGGGTAATGCGCGGGAGCTGTTTTTT